Given below is one T cell receptor (beta chain) in context. Its antigen remains unidentified. The record originates from a study of CD8+ T cells in alopecia areata. In the study overall: Oral tofacitinib, 5 to 10 mg twice daily, was given in an open-label trial. Affected scalp percentage set treated patients' severity scores. Study outcomes and limitations: Scalp and blood retained many expanded lesional clones during tofacitinib.

Following extraction, RNA underwent reverse transcription to cDNA, which served as the sequencing template. The assay was immunoSEQ multiplex PCR, and TCRdb's table has in-frame clones only and misses some. This repertoire shows 90,000 or so clones, roughly 40% found once; its top ten account for around 20%. Treatment: oral pan-JAK inhibitor, 5-10 mg twice daily. The specimen was CD8+ T cells sorted from blood, collected at week 24, from a patient treated with tofacitinib. The TCR was taken from a human donor with alopecia areata.

Here the CDR3 reads CASSPTTSGIYNEQFF. CDR3 nucleotide sequence: TGTGCCAGCAGCCCCACGACTAGCGGGATCTACAATGAGCAGTTCTTC. The rearrangement links TRBV9 to TRBJ2-1, with 11 nucleotides matching TRBD2. There are 16 residues in the CDR3. V shed 4 bases and J 3 bases; nucleotides not matched to a gene: 6. Germline CDR1 reads SGDLS; CDR2 reads YYNGEE.